These 21 T cell receptor beta chains were all obtained from the same sample, sequenced in a study of T cells in Graves' hyperthyroidism and ophthalmopathy. RNA transcripts were the template for amplifying TCR beta CDR3 regions. First-round RT-PCR targeting the TCR CDR3 was performed with the HTBI primer set. TCRdb itself ran the multiplex PCR reads through MiXCR, one entry per CDR3 protein. The sample carries around 500,000 distinct CDR3 sequences, 22% recorded once. Sample: blood. The source is a woman between 65 and 79 years old with Graves' ophthalmopathy.

The chain links TRBV6-1 to TRBJ2-2; the D call may be TRBD1 or TRBD2 (5 bases each). This CDR3 contains 17 residues. V lost 2 bases to trimming and J lost 4 bases, with 17 bases between them. In germline, CDR1 is MNHNS, CDR2 SASEGT. The CDR3 DNA reads TGTGCCAGCAGTGAACCTTCATTTATGGGGGTCACCGGGGAGCTGTTTTTT. The encoded protein is CASSEPSFMGVTGELFF.

This clonotype has a handful of counts. The chain is built from TRBV20-1 and TRBJ1-5; a possible D gene is TRBD1 (5 bases). Germline V gene lookup returns CDR1 DFQATT and CDR2 SNEGSKA (reference sequence). V lost 3 bases, J lost 0 bases, and 12 bases lay in between. The CDR3 is made up of 15 amino acids. This chain's CDR3 is CSASSPGHSNQPQHF. The CDR3 nucleotides read TGCAGTGCTAGTAGCCCAGGGCATAGCAATCAGCCCCAGCATTTT.

V usage is TRBV30 and J usage is TRBJ2-5, with 8 bases identical to TRBD2. V lost 4 bases to trimming and J lost 4 bases; unmatched junction nucleotides: 8. The CDR3 has 14 residues. The germline gives CDR1 GTSNPN, CDR2 SVGIG (reference sequence). The CDR3 here is CAWIQKLAGETQYF. CDR3 bases: TGTGCCTGGATCCAAAAGCTAGCGGGAGAGACCCAGTACTTC.

The rearrangement links TRBV20-1 to TRBJ2-2, with D possibly being TRBD1 (6 bases). With 4 bases removed from V and 1 base from J, the gap between germline ends came to 10 bases. Germline V gene sequence: CDR1 DFQATT, CDR2 SNEGSKA (reference sequence). The CDR3 spans 14 residues. CDR3 nucleotide sequence: TGCAGTGCTACTCCGACAGGGAACACCGGGGAGCTGTTTTTT. This sequence encodes CSATPTGNTGELFF.

This sequence joins TRBV6-1 and TRBJ2-1; 7 bases line up with TRBD1. The germline V gene has CDR1 MNHNS and CDR2 SASEGT. This CDR3 is 15 amino acids long. Germline trimming cut 3 bases from V and 4 bases from J; bases unmatched to any gene: 6. The CDR3 protein is CASSDLGQTYNEQFF. DNA of the CDR3: TGTGCCAGCAGTGATTTGGGACAGACTTACAATGAGCAGTTCTTC.

This CDR3 reads CASSRETPGLAGDEQFF. The CDR3 DNA sequence: TGTGCCAGCAGCCGAGAAACACCGGGACTAGCGGGAGATGAGCAGTTCTTC. The chain links TRBV3-1 to TRBJ2-1; 14 positions match TRBD2. Germline assignment: CDR1 LGHDT and CDR2 YNNKEL (reference sequence). The CDR3 is made up of 17 amino acids. V lost 4 bases and J lost 8; bases outside the gene matches: 10.

This clonotype was counted many times. The rearrangement links TRBV28 to TRBJ1-5; the D gene is possibly TRBD1 (6 bases). The CDR3 spans 14 residues. Germline lookup yields CDR1 MDHEN and CDR2 SYDVKM. The germline V and J ends were trimmed by 3 bases and 5 bases, with 11 bases remaining between them. The CDR3 DNA follows: TGTGCCAGCAGTTTCTTAGGGGGATATCAGCCCCAGCATTTT. It specifies CASSFLGGYQPQHF.

This clonotype turned up a few times. The chain is built from TRBV18 and TRBJ2-3, with D unresolved. The V end lost 8 bases, the J end lost 0 bases, and 9 bases lay between the germline ends. The length of the CDR3 is 13 residues. Germline V lookup: CDR1 KGHSH, CDR2 LQKENI. CDR3 region: CASHVSSTDTQYF. CDR3 bases: TGTGCCAGCCACGTATCTAGCACAGATACGCAGTATTTT.

This clonotype was observed at least ten times. This sequence joins TRBV12-3 or TRBV12-4 and TRBJ1-2; weak D call: TRBD1 (5 bases). The CDR3 contains 16 residues. V lost 5 bases and J 2 bases, leaving 18 bases between the germline ends. CDR3 bases: TGTGCCAGCAGTCCGCTTTTGAGGGGATTAAACTATGGCTACACCTTC. It translates to CASSPLLRGLNYGYTF.

This clonotype was counted only a few times. This chain connects TRBV6-2 or TRBV6-3 to TRBJ2-6; D gene unclear. Germline values: CDR1 MNHEY, CDR2 SVGEGT. The germline V and J ends were trimmed by 0 bases and 2 bases, with 8 bases remaining between them. CDR3 length: 16 residues. This CDR3 is CASSYSVSPGANVLTF. CDR3 DNA: TGTGCCAGCAGTTACTCCGTTTCTCCTGGGGCCAACGTCCTGACTTTC.

This clonotype has just a few counts. V is TRBV7-2 and J is TRBJ2-7; 8 positions agree with TRBD2. The CDR3 runs 15 residues. V was pared by 3 bases and J by 1 base, with 5 bases of the junction left unmatched. Germline CDR1 is SGHTA and CDR2 is FQGNSA. CDR3: CASSLSGRRSYEQYF. CDR3 in DNA: TGTGCCAGCAGCTTGAGCGGGAGAAGGTCCTACGAGCAGTACTTC.

A word on this clonotype: Sequence at one end of the junction differs from germline and may be a read error. The chain recombines TRBV27 with TRBJ1-2, with a tentative D call TRBD1 (6 bases). The CDR3 totals 13 residues. CDR1 is MNHEY, CDR2 SMNVEV, per germline (reference sequence). Here the CDR3 DNA reads TGTGCCAGCAGTTTAGGACAGAACTATGGCTACATCTTC. Translated: CASSLGQNYGYIF.

This clonotype has only a few counts. This sequence joins TRBV7-2 and TRBJ1-5; TRBD1 matches at 7 bases. Germline CDR1 SGHTA, CDR2 FQGNSA. With 5 bases clipped from V and 0 bases from J, the junction kept 7 bases outside the gene matches. The CDR3 covers 16 residues. Here the CDR3 DNA reads TGTGCCAGCAGCCCCCGGACAGGATTTAGCAATCAGCCCCAGCATTTT. This encodes CASSPRTGFSNQPQHF.

The chain joins TRBV2 to TRBJ1-5; D remains unclear. The V and J ends lost 0 bases and 7 bases respectively, with 13 bases between them. CDR3 length: 15 amino acids. CDR1 is SNHLY and CDR2 is FYNNEI in the germline V gene. The CDR3, as DNA: TGTGCCAGCAGTGAAGCCGGCAGCGTAGGACAGCCCCAGCATTTT. Amino acids: CASSEAGSVGQPQHF.

This clonotype occurred a few times. The gene calls are TRBV19 and TRBJ2-2; D gene unclear. The CDR3 loop spans 17 amino acids. The ends were cut back, 3 bases at V and 4 bases at J, with 18 bases in the middle. Germline lookup yields CDR1 LNHDA and CDR2 SQIVND (reference sequence). This CDR3 is CASSISTAGVGTGELFF. The CDR3, as DNA: TGTGCCAGTAGTATCTCGACCGCAGGCGTCGGCACCGGGGAGCTGTTTTTT.

This clonotype has just a few counts. The J gene is TRBJ2-1, the V gene TRBV28; 9 bases are a match to TRBD1. J gave up 2 bases and V 7 bases, and 6 bases lay outside the gene matches. This CDR3 region has 15 residues. Germline CDR1 reads MDHEN; CDR2 reads SYDVKM. The CDR3 is CASTPTGGPYNEQFF. In nucleotides, the CDR3 is TGTGCCAGCACCCCTACAGGGGGCCCCTACAATGAGCAGTTCTTC.

In this sample, this clonotype turned up a few times. The CDR3 bases are TGTGCCAGCAGCGCAGACCAGGGGAGGGACATTCAGTACTTC. Its protein is CASSADQGRDIQYF. V is TRBV9 and J is TRBJ2-4, with a tentative D call TRBD2 (7 bases). V was clipped by 3 bases and J by 8 bases, with 15 bases between them. The germline V gene encodes CDR1 SGDLS and CDR2 YYNGEE. This CDR3 spans 14 amino acids. Combining the CDR3 with reference TRBV9 and TRBJ2-4 gives the whole variable domain DSGVTQTPKHLITATGQRVTLRCSPRSGDLSVYWYQQSLDQGLQFLIQYYNGEERAKGNILERFSAQQFPDLHSELNLSSLELGDSALYFCASSADQGRDIQYFGAGTRLSVL.

The gene calls are TRBV4-1 and TRBJ2-5; perhaps D is TRBD1 or TRBD2 (5 bases each). Looked up from germline, CDR1 is MGHRA and CDR2 is YSYEKL. This CDR3 is 14 amino acids long. V was pared by 1 base and J by 10 bases, with 16 bases between. CDR3 in DNA: TGCGCCAGCAGCCAAGCCTTGGGACGTTCAGTCCAGTACTTC. It specifies CASSQALGRSVQYF.

The V and J genes are TRBV11-2 and TRBJ2-3; D is uncertain. Germline V CDR1 and CDR2: SGHAT, FQNNGV. The CDR3 runs 15 residues. V lost 1 base, J lost 3 bases, and 11 bases lay in between. The CDR3 coding sequence is TGTGCCAGCAGCTTAGGGGTAATTGGGACAGATACGCAGTATTTT. Its protein is CASSLGVIGTDTQYF.

The CDR3: CASSYLAGGNTDTQYF. In DNA, the CDR3 is TGTGCCAGCAGTTACTTAGCGGGAGGGAACACAGATACGCAGTATTTT. The chain carries TRBV6-5 and TRBJ2-3, with 11 bases lining up with TRBD2. Trimming at V came to 1 base and at J to 2 bases, leaving 2 bases not matched to a gene. The germline V gene encodes CDR1 MNHEY and CDR2 SVGAGI. The CDR3 length is 16 residues.

This clonotype came up a few times. This rearrangement joins TRBV28 to TRBJ1-5; 7 bases fit TRBD1. V shed 7 bases and J 6 bases; nucleotides not matched to a gene: 12. The germline V gene encodes CDR1 MDHEN and CDR2 SYDVKM. The CDR3 has 15 residues. The CDR3, as DNA: TGTGCCAGCACAAACACCCAGGGGGGGAGTCAGCCCCAGCATTTT. Translating it yields CASTNTQGGSQPQHF.